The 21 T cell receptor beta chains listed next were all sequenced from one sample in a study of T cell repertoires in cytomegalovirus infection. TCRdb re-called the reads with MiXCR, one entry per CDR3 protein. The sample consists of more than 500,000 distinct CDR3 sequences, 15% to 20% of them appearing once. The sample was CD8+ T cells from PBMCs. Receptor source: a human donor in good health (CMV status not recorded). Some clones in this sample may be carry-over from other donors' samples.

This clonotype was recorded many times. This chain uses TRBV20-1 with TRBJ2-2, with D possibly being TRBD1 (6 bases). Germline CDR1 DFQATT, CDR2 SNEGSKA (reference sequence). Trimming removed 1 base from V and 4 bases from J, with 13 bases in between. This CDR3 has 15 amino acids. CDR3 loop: CSARVMTGTTGELFF. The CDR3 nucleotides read TGCAGTGCTAGAGTCATGACAGGAACCACCGGGGAGCTGTTTTTT.

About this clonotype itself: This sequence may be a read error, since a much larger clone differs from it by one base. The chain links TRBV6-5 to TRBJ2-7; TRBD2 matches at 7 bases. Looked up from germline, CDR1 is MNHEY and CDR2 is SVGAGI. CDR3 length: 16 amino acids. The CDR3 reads CASSLTSSGNSYEHYF. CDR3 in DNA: TGTGCCAGCAGTTTGACCTCTAGCGGTAATAGCTACGAGCACTACTTC.

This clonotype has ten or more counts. The CDR3 coding sequence is TGTGCCAGCAGCTGGAGGGGTACTAGCGCTAACACCGGGGAGCTGTTTTTT. This translates into CASSWRGTSANTGELFF. This rearrangement joins TRBV7-8 to TRBJ2-2; 7 bases fit TRBD2. CDR1 is SGHVS and CDR2 is FQNEAQ in the germline V gene. The CDR3 loop spans 17 amino acids. V dropped 4 bases and J dropped 2; count of bases not matched to a gene: 10.

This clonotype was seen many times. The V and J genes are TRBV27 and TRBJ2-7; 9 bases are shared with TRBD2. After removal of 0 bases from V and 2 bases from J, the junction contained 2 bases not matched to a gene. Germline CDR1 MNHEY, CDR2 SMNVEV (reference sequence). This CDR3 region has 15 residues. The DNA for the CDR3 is TGTGCCAGCAGTTTATCGTCTAGCGGGGCCTACGAGCAGTACTTC. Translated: CASSLSSSGAYEQYF.

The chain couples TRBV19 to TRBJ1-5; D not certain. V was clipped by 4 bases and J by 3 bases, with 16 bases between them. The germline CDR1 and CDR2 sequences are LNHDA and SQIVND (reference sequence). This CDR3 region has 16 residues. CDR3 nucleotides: TGTGCCAGTAGTACCTACACGACCGCAAACAATCAGCCCCAGCATTTT. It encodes CASSTYTTANNQPQHF. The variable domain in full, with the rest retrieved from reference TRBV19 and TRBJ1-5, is DGGITQSPKYLFRKEGQNVTLSCEQNLNHDAMYWYRQDPGQGLRLIYYSQIVNDFQKGDIAEGYSVSREKKESFPLTVTSAQKNPTAFYLCASSTYTTANNQPQHFGDGTRLSIL.

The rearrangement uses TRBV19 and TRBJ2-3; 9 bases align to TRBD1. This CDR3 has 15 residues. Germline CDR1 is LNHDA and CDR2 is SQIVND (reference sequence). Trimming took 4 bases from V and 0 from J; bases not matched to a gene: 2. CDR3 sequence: CASSRDRASTDTQYF. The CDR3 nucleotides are TGTGCCAGTAGTAGGGACAGGGCCAGCACAGATACGCAGTATTTT.

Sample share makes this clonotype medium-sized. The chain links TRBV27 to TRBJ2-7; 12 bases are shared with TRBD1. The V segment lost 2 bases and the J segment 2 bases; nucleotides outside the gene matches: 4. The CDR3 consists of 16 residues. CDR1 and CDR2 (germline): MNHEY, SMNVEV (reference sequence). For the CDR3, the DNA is TGTGCCAGCAGTTTAAAGGGACAGGGGGCCGCCTACGAGCAGTACTTC. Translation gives CASSLKGQGAAYEQYF.

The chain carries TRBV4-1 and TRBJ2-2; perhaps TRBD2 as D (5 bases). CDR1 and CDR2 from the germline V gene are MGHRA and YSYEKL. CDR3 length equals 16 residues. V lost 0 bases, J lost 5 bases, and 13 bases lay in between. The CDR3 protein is CASSQDAGQTTGELFF. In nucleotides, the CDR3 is TGCGCCAGCAGCCAAGACGCGGGCCAAACGACCGGGGAGCTGTTTTTT.

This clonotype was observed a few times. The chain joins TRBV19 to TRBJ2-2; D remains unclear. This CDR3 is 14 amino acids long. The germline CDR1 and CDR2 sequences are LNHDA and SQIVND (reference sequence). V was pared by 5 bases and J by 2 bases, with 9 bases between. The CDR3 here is CASSWQINTGELFF. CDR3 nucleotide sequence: TGTGCCAGTAGTTGGCAAATAAACACCGGGGAGCTGTTTTTT.

The CDR3 DNA sequence: TGCAGCGTTGAAAGCGGGGGATACGAGCAGTACTTC. It translates to CSVESGGYEQYF. This chain links TRBV29-1 with TRBJ2-7, with TRBD2 identical over 8 bases. Germline values: CDR1 SQVTM, CDR2 ANQGSEA. The CDR3 has 12 amino acids. The trim removed 2 bases at V and 4 bases at J, leaving 1 base unmatched.

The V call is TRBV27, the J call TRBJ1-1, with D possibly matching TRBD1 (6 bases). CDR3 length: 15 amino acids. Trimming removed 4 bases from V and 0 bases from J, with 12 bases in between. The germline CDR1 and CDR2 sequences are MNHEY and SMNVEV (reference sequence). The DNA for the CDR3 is TGTGCCAGCAGTTCTGGGACAAGTATGAACACTGAAGCTTTCTTT. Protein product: CASSSGTSMNTEAFF.

In nucleotides, the CDR3 is TGTGCCAGCAGCCAAGATGGGGCAGGGCGGAACTATGGCTACACCTTC. Translation gives CASSQDGAGRNYGYTF. This sequence joins TRBV3-1 and TRBJ1-2, with D possibly matching TRBD1 (5 bases). Germline values: CDR1 LGHDT, CDR2 YNNKEL (reference sequence). V was clipped by 0 bases and J by 2 bases, with 13 bases between them. CDR3 length: 16 amino acids.

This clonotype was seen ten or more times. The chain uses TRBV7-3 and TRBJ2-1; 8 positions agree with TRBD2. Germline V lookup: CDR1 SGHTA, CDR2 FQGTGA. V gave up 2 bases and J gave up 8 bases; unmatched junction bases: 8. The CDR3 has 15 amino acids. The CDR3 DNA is TGTGCCAGCAGCTTAGGGACTAGAACGATCGATGAGCAGTTCTTC. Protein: CASSLGTRTIDEQFF. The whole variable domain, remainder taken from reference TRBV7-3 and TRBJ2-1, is GAGVSQTPSNKVTEKGKYVELRCDPISGHTALYWYRQSLGQGPEFLIYFQGTGAADDSGLPNDRFFAVRPEGSVSTLKIQRTERGDSAVYLCASSLGTRTIDEQFFGPGTRLTVL.

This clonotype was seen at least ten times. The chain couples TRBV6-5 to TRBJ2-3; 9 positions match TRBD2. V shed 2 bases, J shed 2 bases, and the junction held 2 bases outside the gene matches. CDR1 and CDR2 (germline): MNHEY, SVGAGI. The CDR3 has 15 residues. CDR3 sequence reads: CASSYLAGLTDTQYF. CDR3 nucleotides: TGTGCCAGCAGTTACCTAGCGGGACTCACAGATACGCAGTATTTT.

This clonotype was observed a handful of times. The CDR3 coding sequence is TGCGCCAGCCGGCAACAGGGGGCTGGAGAGACCCAGTACTTC. Translating it yields CASRQQGAGETQYF. J is TRBJ2-5 and V is TRBV4-1; 9 nucleotides line up with TRBD1. The trim removed 8 bases at V and 4 bases at J, leaving 8 bases unmatched. Germline V CDR1 and CDR2: MGHRA, YSYEKL. The CDR3 runs to 14 residues.

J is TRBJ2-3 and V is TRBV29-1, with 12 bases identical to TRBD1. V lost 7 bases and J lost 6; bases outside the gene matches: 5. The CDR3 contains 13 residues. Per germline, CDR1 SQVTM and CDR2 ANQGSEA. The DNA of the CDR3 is TGCAGCGAGGGGGACAGGGGGCGGGATACGCAGTATTTT. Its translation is CSEGDRGRDTQYF.

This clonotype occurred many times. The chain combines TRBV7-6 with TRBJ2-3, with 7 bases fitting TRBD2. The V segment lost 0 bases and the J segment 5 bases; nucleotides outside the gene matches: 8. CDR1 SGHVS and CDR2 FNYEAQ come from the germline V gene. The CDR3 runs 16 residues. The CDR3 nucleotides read TGTGCCAGCAGCTTAGCTGGACTAGTGGGTCAAGATACGCAGTATTTT. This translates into CASSLAGLVGQDTQYF.

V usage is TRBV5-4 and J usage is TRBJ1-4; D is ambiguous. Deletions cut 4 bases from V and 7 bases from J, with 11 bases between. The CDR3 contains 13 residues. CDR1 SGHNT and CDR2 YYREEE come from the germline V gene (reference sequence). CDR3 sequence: CASSPAESEKLFF. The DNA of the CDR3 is TGTGCCAGCAGCCCGGCGGAAAGTGAAAAACTGTTTTTT.

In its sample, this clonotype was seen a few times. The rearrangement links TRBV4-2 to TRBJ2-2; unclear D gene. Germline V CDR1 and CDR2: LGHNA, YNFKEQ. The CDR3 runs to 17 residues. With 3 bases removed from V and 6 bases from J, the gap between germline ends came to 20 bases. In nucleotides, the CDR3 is TGTGCCAGCAGCCAGGAACAGTGGGCCGAAGAGGCCGGGGAGCTGTTTTTT. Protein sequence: CASSQEQWAEEAGELFF.

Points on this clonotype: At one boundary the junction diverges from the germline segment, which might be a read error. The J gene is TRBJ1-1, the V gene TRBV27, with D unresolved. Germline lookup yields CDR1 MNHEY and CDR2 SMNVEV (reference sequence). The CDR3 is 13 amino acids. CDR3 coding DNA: TGTGCCAGCGGTTTGCAGGCCAACACTGAAGCTTTCTTT. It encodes CASGLQANTEAFF.

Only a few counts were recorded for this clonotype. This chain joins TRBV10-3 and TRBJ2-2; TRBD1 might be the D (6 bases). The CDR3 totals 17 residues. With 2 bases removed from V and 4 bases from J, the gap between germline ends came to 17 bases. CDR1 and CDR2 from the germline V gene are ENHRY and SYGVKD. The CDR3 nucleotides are TGTGCCATCAGTGAGACCACCGAAGACAGGAGCACCGGGGAGCTGTTTTTT. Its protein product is CAISETTEDRSTGELFF.